A selection of T cell receptor beta chains follows, all from one sample in a study of STAT5B mutations in CD4+ large granular lymphocyte leukemia. Sequencing was performed with immunoSEQ multiplex PCR; in TCRdb, only in-frame clones are kept and a portion is missing. The sample has over 30,000 clones; roughly 87% are singletons. The sequenced sample consisted of CD4+ T cells from blood buffy coats. Receptors originate from a human donor in good health. The CDR3 runs from the conserved cysteine through the conserved F or W. The order of the fields is D gene, V gene, clone size, J gene, CDR3 DNA, CDR3 protein. The D gene is left open where the match is weak. Clone size is stated in some rows and not others, as once, few, many or a class when expanded.

>TRBD1|TRBV5-6|.|TRBJ1-1
TGTGCCAGCACCAAGACAGGGATCTATTCTGAAGCTTTCTTT
CASTKTGIYSEAFF
>.|TRBV6-5|.|TRBJ2-3
TGTGCCAGCAGTTATGGGGGAGTGGTAGATACGCAGTATTTT
CASSYGGVVDTQYF
>.|TRBV6-5|.|TRBJ2-2
TGTGCCAGCAGTACCTCCGGGGCCGGGGAGCTGTTTTTT
CASSTSGAGELFF
>.|TRBV9|.|TRBJ2-7
TGTGCCAGCAGCGTAGGCCAGGGGAAGTACGAGCAGTACTTC
CASSVGQGKYEQYF
>.|TRBV5-1|.|TRBJ2-5
TGCGCCAGCTCGGACCTCGGTCAAGAGACCCAGTACTTC
CASSDLGQETQYF
>TRBD1|TRBV18|.|TRBJ1-5
TGTGCCAGCTCACCCGGTGCAGGGGGGCCTCAGCCCCAGCATTTT
CASSPGAGGPQPQHF
>.|TRBV4-3|.|TRBJ1-1
TGCGCCAGCAGCCAAGATCACAGGAACACTGAAGCTTTCTTT
CASSQDHRNTEAFF
>.|TRBV7-9|.|TRBJ1-1
TGTGCCAGCAGCTCCCGGACAGAGAACACTGAAGCTTTCTTT
CASSSRTENTEAFF
>.|TRBV19|few|TRBJ2-7
TGTGCCAGTAGTATAGACAGGCCGACCTACGAGCAGTACTTC
CASSIDRPTYEQYF
>TRBD2|TRBV19|.|TRBJ2-7
TGTGCCAGTAGTACACGGGTAGCGGGAGCCTACGAGCAGTACTTC
CASSTRVAGAYEQYF
>.|TRBV2|once|TRBJ1-2
TGTGCCAGCAGTGTCGCAGGGAAAGGTGGCTACACCTTC
CASSVAGKGGYTF
>TRBD2|TRBV29-1|.|TRBJ2-1
TGCAGCGTAGAAATCATAGCGGGATACTACAATGAGCAGTTCTTC
CSVEIIAGYYNEQFF
>.|TRBV28|once|TRBJ2-5
TGTGCCAGCAGTTTACCCCCGGGACGGGAGTACTTC
CASSLPPGREYF
>.|TRBV10-2|.|TRBJ1-1
TGCGCCAGCAGTCGAGGGGACAACACTGAAGCTTTCTTT
CASSRGDNTEAFF
>.|TRBV5-4|.|TRBJ2-5
TGTGCCAGCAGCTCGAGTTATCGGCAGGGAGAGACCCAGTACTTC
CASSSSYRQGETQYF
>.|TRBV18|.|TRBJ2-5
TGTGCCAGCTCACCACCGGAGCGGACACTTGAGACCCAGTACTTC
CASSPPERTLETQYF
>.|TRBV9|few|TRBJ1-2
TGTGCCAGCAGCCTTTCTAACTATGGCTACACCTTC
CASSLSNYGYTF
>.|TRBV28|.|TRBJ2-5
TGTGCCAGCAGTTTAGTGGCGGCACAAGAGACCCAGTACTTC
CASSLVAAQETQYF
>.|TRBV7-6|.|TRBJ2-2
TGTGCCAGCAACACTAAAACGCTCGGGAGACCCTCTTCCGGGGAGCTGTTTTTT
CASNTKTLGRPSSGELFF
>.|TRBV9|.|TRBJ2-1
TGTGCCAGCAGCGCTTCTAGCGAACTATACAATGAGCAGTTCTTC
CASSASSELYNEQFF
>.|TRBV5-1|.|TRBJ1-3
TGCGCCAGCAGCTTGGTGGTAGGGGGCTCTGGAAACACCATATATTTT
CASSLVVGGSGNTIYF
>.|TRBV10-2|.|TRBJ1-3
TGCGCCAGCAGTGAGTCGACTTTTGGAAACACCATATATTTT
CASSESTFGNTIYF
>TRBD2|TRBV7-9|.|TRBJ2-7
TGTGCCAGCAGCTTAGATGGGCTAGCGGGACCCCACTACGAGCAGTACTTC
CASSLDGLAGPHYEQYF
>TRBD1|TRBV6-6|.|TRBJ2-1
TGTGCCAGCAAGGGCCAGGGGGCGGCAAATGAGCAGTTCTTC
CASKGQGAANEQFF
>.|TRBV6-8|.|TRBJ2-7
TGTGCCAGCAGGTCCCAGACCTACGAGCAGTACTTC
CASRSQTYEQYF
>.|TRBV5-8|.|TRBJ2-1
TGTGCCAGCAGCTTGGAACCTAACCGGGGCAATGAGCAGTTCTTC
CASSLEPNRGNEQFF
>.|TRBV6-6|.|TRBJ2-3
TGTGCCAGCAGACCAGACGGGACTAGCACAGATACGCAGTATTTT
CASRPDGTSTDTQYF
>.|TRBV2|few|TRBJ2-7
TGTGCCAGCAGGACAAGGGCCATCTCCTACGAGCAGTACTTC
CASRTRAISYEQYF
>.|TRBV5-1|.|TRBJ2-1
TGCGCCAGCAGCTCAGGGGTCGGCTACTACAATGAGCAGTTCTTC
CASSSGVGYYNEQFF
>.|TRBV7-2|.|TRBJ1-2
TGTGCCAGCAGCTTAGATCCCGGGCCCGGATATGGCTACACCTTC
CASSLDPGPGYGYTF
>TRBD1|TRBV2|.|TRBJ1-5
TGTGCCAGCAGTGAATCGGGACAGGGCCTAATGCCCCAGCATTTT
CASSESGQGLMPQHF
>.|TRBV7-2|.|TRBJ1-3
TGTGCCAGCCTTCCGGCGCAGGTGTATGGAAACACCATATATTTT
CASLPAQVYGNTIYF
>.|TRBV7-2|.|TRBJ2-5
TGTGCCAGCAGCCGGCAGGCAGAGACCCAGTACTTC
CASSRQAETQYF
>.|TRBV2|few|TRBJ2-7
TGTGCCAGCAGTGAACAAGGATACGAGCAGTACTTC
CASSEQGYEQYF
>.|TRBV19|.|TRBJ1-5
TGTGCCAGTAGCAGGACTAAAGAGCAGCCCCAGCATTTT
CASSRTKEQPQHF
>.|TRBV28|once|TRBJ1-5
TGTGCCAGCAGTTTTGGGGGGGGCCGCAATCAGCCCCAGCATTTT
CASSFGGGRNQPQHF
>TRBD1|TRBV5-1|.|TRBJ2-5
TGCGCCAGCAGCCTGACAGGGCCCTTCCAAGAGACCCAGTACTTC
CASSLTGPFQETQYF
>.|TRBV23-1|.|TRBJ2-1
TGCGCCAGAAAATTAAGTGAGCAGTTCTTC
CARKLSEQFF
>.|TRBV7-2|.|TRBJ1-2
TGTGCCAGCAGCTTGGGGACCCCCGGCTACACCTTC
CASSLGTPGYTF
>TRBD2|TRBV5-1|.|TRBJ2-1
TGCGCCAGCAGCTCGACTAGCGGGAGGGCGAGCTCCTACAATGAGCAGTTCTTC
CASSSTSGRASSYNEQFF
>.|TRBV11-2|.|TRBJ2-1
TGTGCCAGCAGCTTAGATCTCGCTAGCTACAATGAGCAGTTCTTC
CASSLDLASYNEQFF
>TRBD2|TRBV10-3|.|TRBJ2-1
TGTGCCATCAGTGGAGCTAGCGGGTACAATGAGCAGTTCTTC
CAISGASGYNEQFF
>.|TRBV4-2|.|TRBJ2-3
TGTGCCAGCAGCCAAGATCCAGGTAGCACAGATACGCAGTATTTT
CASSQDPGSTDTQYF
>.|TRBV7-2|.|TRBJ2-1
TGTGCCAGCAGCTTAGACCACAATGAGCAGTTCTTC
CASSLDHNEQFF
>TRBD2|TRBV18|.|TRBJ2-1
TGTGCCAGCTCACAAACGACTAGCGGGAGCCTCAGGCAGTTCTTC
CASSQTTSGSLRQFF
>TRBD2|TRBV9|.|TRBJ2-3
TGTGCCAGCAGCGTAGAGCCTAGCGGGAGGGTCACAGATACGCAGTATTTT
CASSVEPSGRVTDTQYF
>.|TRBV7-2|once|TRBJ2-5
TGTGCCAGCAGCTTCAGGGAGACCCAGTACTTC
CASSFRETQYF
>TRBD1|TRBV19|.|TRBJ1-3
TGTGCCAGTACCTCAGACAGGGCGAGCTCTGGAAACACCATATATTTT
CASTSDRASSGNTIYF
>TRBD1|TRBV6-6|once|TRBJ2-7
TGTGCCAGCAGTGGGACAGCTTACGAGCAGTACTTC
CASSGTAYEQYF
>TRBD1|TRBV5-1|.|TRBJ2-7
TGCGCCAGCAGCCCCTCGACAGGGGTGGGAGTAAGGATCTACGAGCAGTACTTC
CASSPSTGVGVRIYEQYF
>.|TRBV28|.|TRBJ1-6
TGTGCCAGCATCAAGGGGGGCTATAATTCACCCCTCCACTTT
CASIKGGYNSPLHF
>TRBD1|TRBV11-3|once|TRBJ2-1
TGTGCCAGCAGCTTAGGAACAGGGGCCAACTCCTACAATGAGCAGTTCTTC
CASSLGTGANSYNEQFF
>.|TRBV6-1|.|TRBJ1-4
TGTGCCAGCAGTGGGACACCCGCAACTAATGAAAAACTGTTTTTT
CASSGTPATNEKLFF